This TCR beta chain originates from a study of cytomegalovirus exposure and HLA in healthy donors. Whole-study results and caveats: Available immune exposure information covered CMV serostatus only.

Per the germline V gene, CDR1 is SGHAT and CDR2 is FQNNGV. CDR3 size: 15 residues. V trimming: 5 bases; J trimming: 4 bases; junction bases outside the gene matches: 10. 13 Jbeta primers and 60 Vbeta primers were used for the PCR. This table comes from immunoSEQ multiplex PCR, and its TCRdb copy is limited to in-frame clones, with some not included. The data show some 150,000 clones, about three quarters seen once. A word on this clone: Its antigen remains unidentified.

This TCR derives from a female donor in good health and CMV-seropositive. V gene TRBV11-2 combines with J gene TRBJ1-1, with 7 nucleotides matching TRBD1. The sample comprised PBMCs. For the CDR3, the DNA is TGTGCCAGCAGCGTTTCCGGGACAGATCGCACTGAAGCTTTCTTT. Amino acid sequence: CASSVSGTDRTEAFF.